These T cell receptor beta chains were read from a single sample in a study of T-cell memory formation after mild COVID-19. TCRdb used MiXCR to reprocess the 5' RACE reads, holding one entry per CDR3 protein. Counted here are approximately 400,000 distinct CDR3 sequences, under 20% occurring once; the ten biggest clones make up around a fifth. The sample comprised PBMCs or a T cell subset sorted from them (not recorded which). These receptors originate from a man younger than 35 who had mild COVID-19 (a few samples of this study predate the infection). Cell type and time point are not known. CDR3s include the opening cysteine and the closing phenylalanine or tryptophan.

>TRBJ2-5|TRBV5-1
CASSLRGAGETQYF
>TRBJ2-1|TRBV18
CASSPPSGISSYNEQFF
>TRBJ1-5|TRBV10-2
CASSTGRGQPQHF
>TRBJ1-5|TRBV2
CASMKTSGGNQPQHF
>TRBJ1-2|TRBV7-9
CASSKGDYGYTF
>TRBJ2-4|TRBV20-1
CSAAPGQKNIQYF
>TRBJ2-3|TRBV6-5
CASSFRNTQYF
>TRBJ1-2|TRBV7-2
CASSPTGAPYGYTF
>TRBJ1-3|TRBV18
CASSPPPTVGNTIYF
>TRBJ1-2|TRBV4-1
CASSHLTPNYGYTF
>TRBJ2-3|TRBV6-2/TRBV6-3
CASSFRDRYTDTQYF
>TRBJ1-3|TRBV7-2
CASSRRELADTIYF
>TRBJ2-1|TRBV11-2
CASRTGTYNEQFF
>TRBJ1-6|TRBV6-5
CASTSGTGARPLHF
>TRBJ1-2|TRBV6-6
CASSYGGTGYTF
>TRBJ2-2|TRBV5-5
CASSLAPVSNTGELFF
>TRBJ2-7|TRBV5-1
CASSSVTGTYEQYF
>TRBJ2-4|TRBV11-3
CASSLQGQGANIQYF
>TRBJ2-5|TRBV12-3/TRBV12-4
CASSPLRPGETQYF
>TRBJ1-5|TRBV5-1
CASVNAGRPNQPQHF
>TRBJ1-2|TRBV6-2/TRBV6-3
CASSQNGYTF
>TRBJ1-5|TRBV12-3/TRBV12-4
CASRRAGVGKDQPQHF